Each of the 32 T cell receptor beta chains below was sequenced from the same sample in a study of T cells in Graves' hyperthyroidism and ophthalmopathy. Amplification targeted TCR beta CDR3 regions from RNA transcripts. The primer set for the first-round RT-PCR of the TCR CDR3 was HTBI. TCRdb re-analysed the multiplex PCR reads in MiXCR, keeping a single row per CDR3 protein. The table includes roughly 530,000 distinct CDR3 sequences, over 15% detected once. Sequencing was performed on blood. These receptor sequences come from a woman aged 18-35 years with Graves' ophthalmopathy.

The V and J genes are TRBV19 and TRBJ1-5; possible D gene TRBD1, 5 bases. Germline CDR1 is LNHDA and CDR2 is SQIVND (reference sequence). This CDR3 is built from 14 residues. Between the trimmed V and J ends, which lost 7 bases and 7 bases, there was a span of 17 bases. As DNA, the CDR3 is TGTGCCAGTAACCCGGCCAGGGTGGAACAGCCCCAGCATTTT. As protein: CASNPARVEQPQHF.

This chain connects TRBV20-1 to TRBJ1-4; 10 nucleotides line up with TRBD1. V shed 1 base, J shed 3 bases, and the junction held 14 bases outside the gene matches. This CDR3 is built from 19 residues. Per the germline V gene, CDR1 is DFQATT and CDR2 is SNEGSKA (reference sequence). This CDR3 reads CSARVPDRGDLNANEKLFF. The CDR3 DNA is TGCAGTGCTAGAGTCCCGGACAGGGGGGATTTGAACGCTAATGAAAAACTGTTTTTT.

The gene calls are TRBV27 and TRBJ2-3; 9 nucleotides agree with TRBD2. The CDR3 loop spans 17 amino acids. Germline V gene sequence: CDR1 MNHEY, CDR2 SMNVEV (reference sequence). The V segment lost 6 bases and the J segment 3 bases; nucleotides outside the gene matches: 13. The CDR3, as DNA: TGTGCCAGCAGCCTATTGGCGGGAGGGTTGAATACAGATACGCAGTATTTT. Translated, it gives CASSLLAGGLNTDTQYF.

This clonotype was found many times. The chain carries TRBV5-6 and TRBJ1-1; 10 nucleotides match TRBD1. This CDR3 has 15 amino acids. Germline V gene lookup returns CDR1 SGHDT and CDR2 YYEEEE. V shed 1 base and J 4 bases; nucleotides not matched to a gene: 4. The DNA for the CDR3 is TGTGCCAGCAGCTTGCTGGGACAGGGGTTCACTGAAGCTTTCTTT. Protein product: CASSLLGQGFTEAFF.

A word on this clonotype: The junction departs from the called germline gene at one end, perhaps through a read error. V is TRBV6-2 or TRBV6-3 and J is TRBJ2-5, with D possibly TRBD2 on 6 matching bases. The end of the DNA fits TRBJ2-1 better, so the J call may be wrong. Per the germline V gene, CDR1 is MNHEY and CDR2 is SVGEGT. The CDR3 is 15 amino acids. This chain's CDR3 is CASSYSSGLNNDQFF. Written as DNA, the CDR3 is TGTGCCAGCAGTTACTCTAGCGGCCTAAACAATGACCAGTTCTTC.

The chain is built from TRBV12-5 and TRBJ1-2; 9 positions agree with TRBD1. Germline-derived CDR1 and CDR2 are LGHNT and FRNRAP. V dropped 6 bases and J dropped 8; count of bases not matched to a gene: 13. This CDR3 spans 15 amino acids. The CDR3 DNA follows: TGTGCTAGTGGACACCGGGACAGGGCTATGGAAGGCTACACCTTC. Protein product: CASGHRDRAMEGYTF.

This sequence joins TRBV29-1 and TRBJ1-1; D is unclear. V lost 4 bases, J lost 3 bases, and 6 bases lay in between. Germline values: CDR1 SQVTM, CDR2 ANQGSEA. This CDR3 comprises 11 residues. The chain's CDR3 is CSVGGYTEAFF. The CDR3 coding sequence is TGCAGCGTTGGAGGGTACACTGAAGCTTTCTTT.

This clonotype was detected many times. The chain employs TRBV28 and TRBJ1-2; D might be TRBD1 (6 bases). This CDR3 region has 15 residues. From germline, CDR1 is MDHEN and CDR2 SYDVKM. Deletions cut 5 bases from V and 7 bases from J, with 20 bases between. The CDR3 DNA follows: TGTGCCAGCAGTAAGAAGTATGGGGGGCGCGCTGGCTACACCTTC. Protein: CASSKKYGGRAGYTF.

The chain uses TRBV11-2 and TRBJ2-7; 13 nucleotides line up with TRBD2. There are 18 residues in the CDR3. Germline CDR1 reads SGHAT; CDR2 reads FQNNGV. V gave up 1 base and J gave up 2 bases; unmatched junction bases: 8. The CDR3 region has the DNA TGTGCCAGCAGCTTAGTGGGTAGCGGGACTAGCGGGGCCTACGAGCAGTACTTC. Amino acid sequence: CASSLVGSGTSGAYEQYF.

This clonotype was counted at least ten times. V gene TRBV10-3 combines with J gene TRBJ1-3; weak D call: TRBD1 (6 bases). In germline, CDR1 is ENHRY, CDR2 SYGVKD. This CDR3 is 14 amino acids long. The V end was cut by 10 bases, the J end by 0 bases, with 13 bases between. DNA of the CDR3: TGTGCCACCCGCGGGACATCCTCTGGAAACACCATATATTTT. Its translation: CATRGTSSGNTIYF.

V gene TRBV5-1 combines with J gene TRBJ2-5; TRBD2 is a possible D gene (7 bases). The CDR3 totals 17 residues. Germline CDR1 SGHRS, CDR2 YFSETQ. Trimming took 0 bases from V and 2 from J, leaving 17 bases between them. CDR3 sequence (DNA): TGCGCCAGCAGCTTGGATAGGGGGGGGACCCATCAAGAGACCCAGTACTTC. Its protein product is CASSLDRGGTHQETQYF.

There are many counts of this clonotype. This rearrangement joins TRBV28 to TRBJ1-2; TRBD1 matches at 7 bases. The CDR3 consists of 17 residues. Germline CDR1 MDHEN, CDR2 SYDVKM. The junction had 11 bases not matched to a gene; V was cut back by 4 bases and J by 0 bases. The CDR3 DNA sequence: TGTGCCAGCAGTTCCGACCTGGGACAGACCGCTAACTATGGCTACACCTTC. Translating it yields CASSSDLGQTANYGYTF.

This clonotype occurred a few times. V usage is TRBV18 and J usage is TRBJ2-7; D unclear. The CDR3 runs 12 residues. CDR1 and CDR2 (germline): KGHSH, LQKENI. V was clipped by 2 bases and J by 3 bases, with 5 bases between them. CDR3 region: CASSPVIYEQYF. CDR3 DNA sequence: TGTGCCAGCTCACCAGTTATCTACGAGCAGTACTTC.

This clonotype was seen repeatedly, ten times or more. The CDR3 DNA is TGTGCCAGCAGCTTACAGGTAGATACGCAGTATTTT. This sequence encodes CASSLQVDTQYF. The chain combines TRBV7-9 with TRBJ2-3; no reliable D call. The V end lost 2 bases, the J end lost 5 bases, and 5 bases lay between the germline ends. Germline V lookup: CDR1 SEHNR, CDR2 FQNEAQ (reference sequence). The CDR3 is made up of 12 amino acids.

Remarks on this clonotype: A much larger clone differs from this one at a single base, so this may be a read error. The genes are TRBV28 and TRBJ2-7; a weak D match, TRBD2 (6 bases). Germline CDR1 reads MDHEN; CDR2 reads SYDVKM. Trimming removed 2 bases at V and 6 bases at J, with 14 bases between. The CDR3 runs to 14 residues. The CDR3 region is CASSLPGVRGEQYF. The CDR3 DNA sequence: TGTGCCAGCAGTTTACCGGGGGTTCGCGGCGAGCAGTACTTC.

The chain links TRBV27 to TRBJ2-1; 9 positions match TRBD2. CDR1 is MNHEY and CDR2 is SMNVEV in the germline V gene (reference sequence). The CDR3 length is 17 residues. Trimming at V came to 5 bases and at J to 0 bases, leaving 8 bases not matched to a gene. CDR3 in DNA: TGTGCCAGCAGTCCCCTTCAAGCGGGAGGCTCCTACAATGAGCAGTTCTTC. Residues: CASSPLQAGGSYNEQFF.

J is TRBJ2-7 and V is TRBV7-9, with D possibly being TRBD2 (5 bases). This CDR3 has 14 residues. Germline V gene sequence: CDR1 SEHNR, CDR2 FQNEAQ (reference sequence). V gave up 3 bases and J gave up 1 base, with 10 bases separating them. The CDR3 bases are TGTGCCAGCAGCTTTAACGGGGAATCCTACGAGCAGTACTTC. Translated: CASSFNGESYEQYF.

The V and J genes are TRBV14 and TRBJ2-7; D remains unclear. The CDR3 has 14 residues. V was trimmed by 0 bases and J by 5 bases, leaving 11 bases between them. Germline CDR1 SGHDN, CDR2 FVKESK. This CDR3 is CASSQEAGWDEQYF. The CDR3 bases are TGTGCCAGCAGCCAAGAGGCTGGCTGGGACGAGCAGTACTTC.

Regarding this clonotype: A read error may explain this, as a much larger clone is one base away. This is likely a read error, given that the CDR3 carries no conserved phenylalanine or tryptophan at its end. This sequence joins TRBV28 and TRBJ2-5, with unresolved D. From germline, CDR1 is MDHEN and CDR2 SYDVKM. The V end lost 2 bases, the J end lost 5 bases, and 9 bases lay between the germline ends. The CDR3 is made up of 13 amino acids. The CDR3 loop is CASSLRARETQYL. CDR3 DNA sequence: TGTGCCAGCAGTTTAAGGGCCCGGGAGACCCAGTACCTC.

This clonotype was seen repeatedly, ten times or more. CDR3 amino acids: CASSLTGTGGVTQYF. CDR3 sequence (DNA): TGTGCCAGCAGTTTAACCGGGACAGGCGGCGTGACCCAGTACTTC. The V and J genes are TRBV27 and TRBJ2-5; TRBD1 matches 8 bases. Germline V CDR1 and CDR2: MNHEY, SMNVEV (reference sequence). The CDR3 is made up of 15 amino acids. J lost 7 bases, V lost 2 bases, and 9 bases had no gene match.

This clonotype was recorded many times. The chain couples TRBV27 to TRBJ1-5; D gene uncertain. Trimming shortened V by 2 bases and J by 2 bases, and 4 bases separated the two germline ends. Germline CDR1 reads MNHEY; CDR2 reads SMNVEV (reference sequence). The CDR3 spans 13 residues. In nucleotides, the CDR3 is TGTGCCAGCAGTTTAGTTCGCAATCAGCCCCAGCATTTT. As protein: CASSLVRNQPQHF.

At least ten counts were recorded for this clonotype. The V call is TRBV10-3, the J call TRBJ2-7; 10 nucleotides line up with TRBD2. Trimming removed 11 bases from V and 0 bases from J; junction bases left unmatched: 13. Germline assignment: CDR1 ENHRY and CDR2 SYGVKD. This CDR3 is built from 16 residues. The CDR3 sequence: CASSGTSDSTSYEQYF. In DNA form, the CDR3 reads TGTGCCTCCTCCGGGACTAGCGATTCCACCTCCTACGAGCAGTACTTC.

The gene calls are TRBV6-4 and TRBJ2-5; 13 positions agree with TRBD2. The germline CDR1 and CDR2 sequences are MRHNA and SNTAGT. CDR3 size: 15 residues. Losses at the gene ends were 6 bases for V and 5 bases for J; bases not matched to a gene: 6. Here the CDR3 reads CASSRTSGSLETQYF. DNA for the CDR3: TGTGCCAGCAGCCGGACTAGCGGGAGTTTGGAGACCCAGTACTTC.

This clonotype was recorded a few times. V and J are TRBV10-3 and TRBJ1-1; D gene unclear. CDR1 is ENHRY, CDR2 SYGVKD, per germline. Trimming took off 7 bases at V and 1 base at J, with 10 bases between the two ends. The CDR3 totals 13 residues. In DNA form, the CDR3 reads TGTGCCATCACTTTAGATCCGAACACTGAAGCTTTCTTT. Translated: CAITLDPNTEAFF.

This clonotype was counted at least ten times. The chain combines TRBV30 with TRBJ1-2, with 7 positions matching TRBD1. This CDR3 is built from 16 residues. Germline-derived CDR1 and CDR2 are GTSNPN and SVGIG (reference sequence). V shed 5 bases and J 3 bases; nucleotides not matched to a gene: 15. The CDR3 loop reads CAWESGTVPSYYGYTF. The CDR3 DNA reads TGTGCCTGGGAATCCGGGACAGTCCCCTCTTACTATGGCTACACCTTC.

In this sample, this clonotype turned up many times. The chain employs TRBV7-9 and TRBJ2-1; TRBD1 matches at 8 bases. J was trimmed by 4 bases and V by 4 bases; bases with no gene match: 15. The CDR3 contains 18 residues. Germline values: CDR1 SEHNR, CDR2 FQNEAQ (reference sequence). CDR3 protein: CASSSPTTGTGQYNEQFF. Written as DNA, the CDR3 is TGTGCCAGCAGCTCCCCAACGACCGGGACAGGTCAATACAATGAGCAGTTCTTC.

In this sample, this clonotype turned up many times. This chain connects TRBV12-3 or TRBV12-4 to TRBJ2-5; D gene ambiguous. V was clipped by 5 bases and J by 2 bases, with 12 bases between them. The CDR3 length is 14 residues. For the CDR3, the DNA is TGTGCCAGCAGTCTGAACCACGGGCAAGAGACCCAGTACTTC. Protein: CASSLNHGQETQYF.

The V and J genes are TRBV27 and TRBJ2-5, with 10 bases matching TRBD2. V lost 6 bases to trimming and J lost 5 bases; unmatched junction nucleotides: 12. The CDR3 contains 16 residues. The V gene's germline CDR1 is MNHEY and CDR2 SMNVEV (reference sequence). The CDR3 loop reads CASSLGLAPNWETQYF. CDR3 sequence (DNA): TGTGCCAGCAGCCTGGGACTAGCGCCAAACTGGGAGACCCAGTACTTC.

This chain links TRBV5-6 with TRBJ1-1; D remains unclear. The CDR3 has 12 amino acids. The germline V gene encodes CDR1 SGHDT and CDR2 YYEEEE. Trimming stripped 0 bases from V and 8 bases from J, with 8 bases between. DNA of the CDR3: TGTGCCAGCAGCTTGGTAGGAAACGAAGCTTTCTTT. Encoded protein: CASSLVGNEAFF. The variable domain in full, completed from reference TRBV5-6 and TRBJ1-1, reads DAGVTQSPTHLIKTRGQQVTLRCSPKSGHDTVSWYQQALGQGPQFIFQYYEEEERQRGNFPDRFSGHQFPNYSSELNVNALLLGDSALYLCASSLVGNEAFFGQGTRLTVV.

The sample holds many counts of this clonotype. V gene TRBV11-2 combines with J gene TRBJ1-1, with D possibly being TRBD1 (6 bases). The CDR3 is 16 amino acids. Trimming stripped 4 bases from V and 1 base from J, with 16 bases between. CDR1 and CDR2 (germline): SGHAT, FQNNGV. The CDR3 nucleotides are TGTGCCAGCAGCTCATGGACAGTTTCGCCGAACACTGAAGCTTTCTTT. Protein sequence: CASSSWTVSPNTEAFF.

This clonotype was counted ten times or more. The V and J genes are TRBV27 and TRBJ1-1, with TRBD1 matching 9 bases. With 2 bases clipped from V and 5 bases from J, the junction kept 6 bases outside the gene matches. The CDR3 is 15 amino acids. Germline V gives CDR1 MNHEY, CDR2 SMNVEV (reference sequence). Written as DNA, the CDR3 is TGTGCCAGCAGTTTAATCCCGACAGGGGGGACTGAAGCTTTCTTT. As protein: CASSLIPTGGTEAFF.

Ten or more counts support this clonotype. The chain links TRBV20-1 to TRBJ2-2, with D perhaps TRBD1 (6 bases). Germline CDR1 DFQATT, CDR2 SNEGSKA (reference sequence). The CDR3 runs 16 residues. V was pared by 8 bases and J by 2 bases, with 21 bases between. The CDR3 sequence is CSSRKEGQINTGELFF. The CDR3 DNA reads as TGCAGTTCCCGAAAGGAAGGACAGATAAACACCGGGGAGCTGTTTTTT.